This TCR beta chain is drawn from a study of blood T cells in healthy people across ages. The authors ran a second PCR of 7 to 11 cycles using a sample-barcoded 5' primer and a J-beta primer mix. Via MiXCR, TCRdb re-called the 5' RACE reads, giving one row per CDR3 protein. The sample records 600,000 to 1,000,000 distinct CDR3 sequences, 20% to 25% being singletons. These same data were also listed under a study on T cells of mothers and their children. That report adds: Related mother-child pairs shared marginally more repertoire than unrelated pairs, though not significantly.

Sequenced input: blood. This clonotype was sampled from a boy younger than 18 in good health.

CDR3 nucleotide sequence: TGCAGCGCAGCCGGACTAGCGGGAGTAGGCTACGAGCAGTACTTC. This sequence encodes CSAAGLAGVGYEQYF. The V and J genes are TRBV29-1 and TRBJ2-5; TRBD2 matches 13 bases. The J call could be wrong; TRBJ2-7 is a better fit for the DNA end. Germline CDR1 SQVTM, CDR2 ANQGSEA. The CDR3 runs to 15 residues.